Shown below are 26 T cell receptor beta chains from a single sample sequenced in a study of shared clonotypes between healthy human individuals. Here immunoSEQ multiplex PCR was the method, and the copy in TCRdb shows in-frame clones only, minus some. This table has about 1 million clones, more than 65% appearing once. The sequenced sample was memory CD4+ T cells sorted from blood. The subset is: CD45RA-negative fraction. Receptors were obtained from a man between 18 and 35 years old in good health.

This clone was found a few times. The CDR3 is CASSSTITDTQYF. The CDR3 nucleotides are TGTGCCAGCAGTTCCACTATCACAGATACGCAGTATTTT. The chain couples TRBV27 to TRBJ2-3; D gene unclear. Between the trimmed V and J ends, which lost 4 bases and 2 bases, there was a span of 7 bases. Germline values: CDR1 MNHEY, CDR2 SMNVEV (reference sequence). The CDR3 sequence is 13 residues long.

This clone has more than one count but fewer than ten. The V gene is TRBV27, the J gene TRBJ2-5; D may correspond to TRBD1 or TRBD2 (5 bases each). The germline V gene has CDR1 MNHEY and CDR2 SMNVEV (reference sequence). Trimming stripped 2 bases from V and 2 bases from J, with 12 bases between. This CDR3 is 15 amino acids long. The CDR3 reads CASSLVWGIQETQYF. CDR3 DNA: TGTGCCAGCAGTTTAGTCTGGGGGATACAAGAGACCCAGTACTTC.

The rearrangement links TRBV6-5 to TRBJ1-3; D is uncertain. V was trimmed by 0 bases and J by 3 bases, leaving 0 bases between them. Germline CDR1 reads MNHEY; CDR2 reads SVGAGI. This CDR3 is 12 amino acids long. This CDR3 is CASSYSGNTIYF. The DNA for the CDR3 is TGTGCCAGCAGTTACTCTGGAAACACCATATATTTT.

This chain links TRBV21-1 with TRBJ1-1; TRBD1, the table's D call, was not compared with the DNA. TRBV21-1 is a pseudogene. The CDR3 spans 14 residues. The CDR3 sequence: CARVPGQANTEAFF. For the CDR3, the DNA is TGTGCCAGAGTGCCGGGACAGGCGAACACTGAAGCTTTCTTT.

The chain uses TRBV5-5 and TRBJ1-1; no clear D gene. The CDR3 has 15 amino acids. Trimming took 2 bases from V and 12 from J, leaving 23 bases between them. Germline values: CDR1 SGHKS, CDR2 YYEKEE (reference sequence). DNA of the CDR3: TGTGCCAGCAGCTTCGACGGACGGGGTCTCGGCGAGACTTTCTTT. As protein: CASSFDGRGLGETFF.

CDR3 sequence: CASSTRQGSWDEQYF. Here the CDR3 DNA reads TGTGCCAGCAGTACCAGACAGGGTAGTTGGGACGAGCAGTACTTC. V is TRBV6-5 and J is TRBJ2-7; 7 bases map to TRBD1. The CDR3 is 15 residues long. Germline trimming cut 5 bases from V and 5 bases from J; bases unmatched to any gene: 12. Per germline, CDR1 MNHEY and CDR2 SVGAGI.

The chain has TRBV11-2 and TRBJ2-3; perhaps TRBD1 as D (5 bases). The CDR3 runs to 15 residues. Trimming stripped 0 bases from V and 2 bases from J, with 9 bases between. Germline-derived CDR1 and CDR2 are SGHAT and FQNNGV. The CDR3 protein is CASSLDRGPTDTQYF. The CDR3 DNA follows: TGTGCCAGCAGCTTAGATAGGGGCCCCACAGATACGCAGTATTTT.

This clone appeared a single time. The chain has TRBV7-2 and TRBJ1-5, with 7 bases lining up with TRBD1. The CDR3 consists of 16 residues. J lost 9 bases, V lost 0 bases, and 11 bases had no gene match. In germline, CDR1 is SGHTA, CDR2 FQGNSA. CDR3 sequence: CASSLAGGTAQGPQHF. The CDR3 bases are TGTGCCAGCAGCTTAGCAGGAGGGACAGCTCAAGGGCCCCAGCATTTT.

This clone has only a few counts. The chain couples TRBV30 to TRBJ1-4, with 11 bases aligning to TRBD1. Unmatched junction bases numbered 6, after V lost 2 bases and J lost 7 bases. Germline V lookup: CDR1 GTSNPN, CDR2 SVGIG (reference sequence). The length of the CDR3 is 15 residues. The CDR3 region is CAWSSPGQGGEKLFF. In DNA, the CDR3 is TGTGCCTGGAGTTCACCGGGACAGGGGGGTGAAAAACTGTTTTTT.

This clone was observed a single time. The V and J genes are TRBV27 and TRBJ2-7, with a possible D match to TRBD1 (5 bases). This CDR3 comprises 15 residues. V was trimmed by 0 bases and J by 2 bases, leaving 11 bases between them. Germline V gives CDR1 MNHEY, CDR2 SMNVEV (reference sequence). The CDR3 coding sequence is TGTGCCAGCAGTTTATCCGTGACAGAGACCTACGAGCAGTACTTC. It translates to CASSLSVTETYEQYF.

The chain joins TRBV2 to TRBJ2-2; TRBD2 matches at 10 bases. V was clipped by 4 bases and J by 5 bases; unmatched bases: 10. The CDR3 sequence is 17 residues long. Germline V gene data show CDR1 as SNHLY and CDR2 as FYNNEI. Here the CDR3 reads CASSGLAGLGGTGELFF. CDR3 nucleotide sequence: TGTGCCAGCAGTGGACTAGCGGGTCTTGGGGGGACCGGGGAGCTGTTTTTT.

The chain employs TRBV7-2 and TRBJ2-6; D call uncertain. The germline V gene has CDR1 SGHTA and CDR2 FQGNSA. Between the trimmed V and J ends, which lost 2 bases and 0 bases, there was a span of 11 bases. The length of the CDR3 is 17 residues. The CDR3 loop is CASSLNLGFSGANVLTF. For the CDR3, the DNA is TGTGCCAGCAGCTTAAATTTGGGTTTCTCTGGGGCCAACGTCCTGACTTTC.

The chain carries TRBV18 and TRBJ2-5; D perhaps matches TRBD2 (7 bases). The V gene's germline CDR1 is KGHSH and CDR2 LQKENI. CDR3 length equals 14 residues. With 4 bases removed from V and 2 bases from J, the gap between germline ends came to 11 bases. The DNA of the CDR3 is TGTGCCAGCTCACGGGGGGGGCCTCAAGAGACCCAGTACTTC. This translates into CASSRGGPQETQYF.

The CDR3 loop is CASSLRVRQTSNQPQHF. The CDR3 bases are TGTGCCAGCAGCTTAAGGGTCAGGCAAACCAGCAATCAGCCCCAGCATTTT. The chain links TRBV7-2 to TRBJ1-5; D ambiguous. Germline V gene lookup returns CDR1 SGHTA and CDR2 FQGNSA. V gave up 2 bases and J gave up 1 base, with 15 bases separating them. The CDR3 is made up of 17 amino acids. The full variable domain, completed using reference TRBV7-2 and TRBJ1-5, is GAGVSQSPSNKVTEKGKDVELRCDPISGHTALYWYRQSLGQGLEFLIYFQGNSAPDKSGLPSDRFSAERTGGSVSTLTIQRTQQEDSAVYLCASSLRVRQTSNQPQHFGDGTRLSIL.

The CDR3 is CASSRDREKLFF. DNA of the CDR3: TGTGCCAGCAGCCGGGACAGGGAAAAACTGTTTTTT. The J gene is TRBJ1-4, the V gene TRBV5-4, with 8 bases identical to TRBD1. V was clipped by 4 bases and J by 8 bases; unmatched bases: 1. This CDR3 contains 12 residues. Germline values: CDR1 SGHNT, CDR2 YYREEE (reference sequence).

The CDR3 loop reads CASSQALVGRQSNYEQYF. The CDR3 DNA sequence: TGTGCCAGCAGCCAAGCTTTAGTCGGCCGACAGTCCAACTACGAGCAGTACTTC. The gene calls are TRBV14 and TRBJ2-7, with D perhaps TRBD1 (5 bases). The germline CDR1 and CDR2 sequences are SGHDN and FVKESK. The ends were cut back, 1 base at V and 3 bases at J, with 22 bases in the middle. CDR3 length equals 18 residues.

The chain couples TRBV19 to TRBJ2-2, with D possibly being TRBD1 (5 bases). The CDR3 contains 15 residues. The V end was cut by 5 bases, the J end by 5 bases, with 15 bases between. The germline V gene has CDR1 LNHDA and CDR2 SQIVND (reference sequence). The CDR3 region is CASSEYAGNTGELFF. The CDR3 nucleotides read TGTGCCAGTAGTGAGTATGCAGGGAATACCGGGGAGCTGTTTTTT.

This sequence joins TRBV6-5 and TRBJ1-1; D call uncertain. The V gene lost 2 bases and the J gene lost 0 bases, with 7 bases spanning the gap. From germline, CDR1 is MNHEY and CDR2 SVGAGI. CDR3 length: 14 amino acids. The CDR3 reads CASSYPGLNTEAFF. The CDR3 DNA reads as TGTGCCAGCAGTTACCCGGGTTTGAACACTGAAGCTTTCTTT.

The CDR3 spells CASSPSTGAQETQYF. The CDR3 nucleotides read TGTGCCAGTAGTCCCTCCACAGGAGCCCAAGAGACCCAGTACTTC. The chain links TRBV19 to TRBJ2-5; D possibly corresponds to TRBD1 (5 bases). The CDR3 length is 15 residues. Germline-derived CDR1 and CDR2 are LNHDA and SQIVND (reference sequence). Trimming stripped 5 bases from V and 1 base from J, with 14 bases between.

V usage is TRBV5-4 and J usage is TRBJ1-5, with D possibly TRBD1 on 5 matching bases. V was shortened by 0 bases and J by 4 bases, with 11 bases between the two germline ends. Germline V CDR1 and CDR2: SGHNT, YYREEE (reference sequence). The CDR3 spans 15 residues. CDR3 nucleotide sequence: TGTGCCAGCAGCTTGGACGGGACCGTGAATCAGCCCCAGCATTTT. Translated: CASSLDGTVNQPQHF.

Turning to this clone: This sample also contains other DNA sequences that code for the same CDR3. The chain combines TRBV19 with TRBJ2-7, with 9 positions matching TRBD2. The CDR3 is 14 residues long. With V trimmed by 3 bases and J by 0 bases, 0 bases remained unmatched. CDR1 LNHDA and CDR2 SQIVND come from the germline V gene (reference sequence). In DNA form, the CDR3 reads TGTGCCAGTAGTATTAGCGGGAGCTCCTACGAGCAGTACTTC. It encodes CASSISGSSYEQYF.

This chain connects TRBV14 to TRBJ1-2, with a possible D match to TRBD1 (5 bases). Germline values: CDR1 SGHDN, CDR2 FVKESK. CDR3 size: 16 residues. Trimming cost V 0 bases and J 6 bases, with 17 bases left between them. CDR3: CASSQDYRGYGDGYTF. Here the CDR3 DNA reads TGTGCCAGCAGCCAAGATTATCGGGGGTATGGAGATGGCTACACCTTC.

CDR3 protein: CATSRDTVSDPQHF. As DNA, the CDR3 is TGTGCCACCAGCCGGGACACCGTAAGTGATCCCCAGCATTTT. The V and J genes are TRBV6-5 and TRBJ1-5, with a weak D call TRBD1 (6 bases). Germline CDR1 and CDR2: MNHEY and SVGAGI. The CDR3 is 14 residues long. V was pared by 10 bases and J by 10 bases, with 23 bases between.

The V call is TRBV6-5, the J call TRBJ2-7, with TRBD2 matching 7 bases. Trimming cost V 7 bases and J 7 bases; bases outside gene matches: 4. Germline V gene sequence: CDR1 MNHEY, CDR2 SVGAGI. This CDR3 spans 11 amino acids. CDR3 protein: CASTSGWEQYF. The CDR3, as DNA: TGTGCCAGCACTAGCGGCTGGGAGCAGTACTTC.

This clone was seen a single time. The chain employs TRBV19 and TRBJ1-4, with D uncertain. The CDR3 runs 14 residues. Trimming shortened V by 5 bases and J by 7 bases, and 14 bases separated the two germline ends. CDR1 and CDR2 from the germline V gene are LNHDA and SQIVND (reference sequence). CDR3 nucleotides: TGTGCCAGTAGTCCGAGGACCGGCATTGAAAAACTGTTTTTT. This translates into CASSPRTGIEKLFF.

DNA for the CDR3: TGTGCCAGCAGCCAAGAAGGGGCGGGGGAGCTGTTTTTT. Translation gives CASSQEGAGELFF. J is TRBJ2-2 and V is TRBV5-4; possibly TRBD1 for D (5 bases). V shed 4 bases and J shed 8 bases, with 12 bases lying between them. The CDR3 consists of 13 residues. Looked up from germline, CDR1 is SGHNT and CDR2 is YYREEE (reference sequence).